These 30 T cell receptor beta chains came from one sample sequenced in a study of T cell responses to AZD1222 COVID-19 vaccine. The repertoire was sequenced with immunoSEQ multiplex PCR; TCRdb's copy has only in-frame clones and lacks some. Of about 100,000 clones in the sample, about nine tenths were seen once. The material was peripheral blood, obtained on day 0 of AZD1222 vaccination. The receptors were gathered from an adult in good health.

The V gene is TRBV10-3, the J gene TRBJ1-1, with 7 bases aligning to TRBD1. Germline trimming cut 0 bases from V and 3 bases from J; bases unmatched to any gene: 7. This CDR3 has 16 residues. Germline V lookup: CDR1 ENHRY, CDR2 SYGVKD. The CDR3 bases are TGTGCCATCAGTGAGTCGGTAGGGGGCGCGGACACTGAAGCTTTCTTT. It codes for CAISESVGGADTEAFF.

The chain recombines TRBV30 with TRBJ2-3, with no clear D. CDR1 and CDR2 (germline): GTSNPN, SVGIG (reference sequence). V lost 5 bases and J lost 4, with 10 bases in between. The CDR3 loop spans 12 amino acids. CDR3 amino acids: CAWRIPPDTQYF. The CDR3 nucleotides read TGTGCCTGGCGGATCCCCCCAGATACGCAGTATTTT.

The J gene is TRBJ1-1, the V gene TRBV5-1; 7 bases align to TRBD1. V shed 4 bases and J 0 bases; nucleotides not matched to a gene: 3. The CDR3 is 14 amino acids. Per germline, CDR1 SGHRS and CDR2 YFSETQ. Here the CDR3 reads CASSADRVNTEAFF. The CDR3 DNA sequence: TGCGCCAGCAGCGCCGACAGGGTGAACACTGAAGCTTTCTTT.

This chain joins TRBV27 and TRBJ2-3, with 10 positions matching TRBD1. There are 17 residues in the CDR3. V dropped 1 base and J dropped 4; count of bases not matched to a gene: 8. The germline gives CDR1 MNHEY, CDR2 SMNVEV (reference sequence). The DNA for the CDR3 is TGTGCCAGCAGTTTATTATTAGGGACAGGGGCCGCAGATACGCAGTATTTT. It yields the protein CASSLLLGTGAADTQYF.

This clone was recorded once. The V and J genes are TRBV6-4 and TRBJ2-2; 8 nucleotides line up with TRBD2. V lost 8 bases, J lost 4 bases, and 6 bases stayed unmatched. The length of the CDR3 is 14 residues. Germline CDR1 is MRHNA and CDR2 is SNTAGT. CDR3 in amino acids: CASRREEVTGELFF. The CDR3 DNA sequence: TGTGCCAGCCGGCGGGAGGAAGTCACCGGGGAGCTGTTTTTT.

DNA for the CDR3: TGTGCCAGCAGTGTAGCGGAGGGGGCTCGGGGCTACACCTTC. It yields the protein CASSVAEGARGYTF. The genes are TRBV2 and TRBJ1-2; 7 nucleotides line up with TRBD1. V was pared by 4 bases and J by 8 bases, with 10 bases of the junction left unmatched. The CDR3 has 14 residues. Germline assignment: CDR1 SNHLY and CDR2 FYNNEI. Full variable domain (outside the CDR3, taken from reference TRBV2 and TRBJ1-2): EPEVTQTPSHQVTQMGQEVILRCVPISNHLYFYWYRQILGQKVEFLVSFYNNEISEKSEIFDDQFSVERPDGSNFTLKIRSTKLEDSAMYFCASSVAEGARGYTFGSGTRLTVV.

The rearrangement uses TRBV14 and TRBJ1-2; no reliable D call. The CDR3 consists of 13 residues. V was shortened by 3 bases and J by 4 bases, with 9 bases between the two germline ends. Germline values: CDR1 SGHDN, CDR2 FVKESK. The CDR3 here is CASSQASLYGYTF. The CDR3 coding sequence is TGTGCCAGCAGCCAGGCCAGCCTCTATGGCTACACCTTC.

The V gene is TRBV29-1, the J gene TRBJ2-3, with D maybe TRBD1 (6 bases). Germline V gives CDR1 SQVTM, CDR2 ANQGSEA. This CDR3 has 14 amino acids. The V gene lost 4 bases and the J gene lost 0 bases, with 11 bases spanning the gap. CDR3 DNA: TGCAGCGTTGGTAGGGACACTAGCACAGATACGCAGTATTTT. Residues: CSVGRDTSTDTQYF.

V gene TRBV5-1 combines with J gene TRBJ1-1; D call uncertain. CDR1 and CDR2 (germline): SGHRS, YFSETQ. This CDR3 comprises 13 residues. Between the trimmed V and J ends, which lost 3 bases and 1 base, there was a span of 7 bases. The CDR3 loop is CASSYNRNTEAFF. The CDR3, as DNA: TGCGCCAGCAGCTATAACAGGAACACTGAAGCTTTCTTT.

The chain combines TRBV4-1 with TRBJ2-1; D tentatively fits TRBD1 or TRBD2 (5 bases each). The CDR3 is 11 amino acids. Germline assignment: CDR1 MGHRA and CDR2 YSYEKL. The ends were cut back, 3 bases at V and 10 bases at J, with 7 bases in the middle. In DNA, the CDR3 is TGCGCCAGCAGCCAGAGGGACGAGCAGTTCTTC. This translates into CASSQRDEQFF.

This chain joins TRBV28 and TRBJ1-2; TRBD1 might be the D (5 bases). The CDR3 runs to 13 residues. The V end lost 2 bases, the J end lost 13 bases, and 17 bases lay between the germline ends. The V gene's germline CDR1 is MDHEN and CDR2 SYDVKM. CDR3 nucleotides: TGTGCCAGCAGTTTAGAGGCCTCGTTAGGGGCCACCTTC. Its protein is CASSLEASLGATF.

V is TRBV2 and J is TRBJ1-2; 7 bases fit TRBD1. Germline V gene data show CDR1 as SNHLY and CDR2 as FYNNEI. Unmatched junction bases numbered 7, after V lost 6 bases and J lost 6 bases. The CDR3 extends over 13 amino acids. CDR3 residues: CASRRDREDGYTF. CDR3 nucleotide sequence: TGTGCCAGCAGGAGAGACAGGGAGGATGGCTACACCTTC.

The chain uses TRBV12-3 or TRBV12-4 and TRBJ1-2, with D possibly being TRBD1 (6 bases). V was cut by 6 bases and J by 5 bases, with 13 bases left in between. This CDR3 has 13 residues. The CDR3, as DNA: TGTGCCAGCAGCGAAGGGACACGGTATGGCTACACCTTC. Translation: CASSEGTRYGYTF.

J is TRBJ2-5 and V is TRBV6-5; 15 bases align to TRBD2. V gave up 4 bases and J gave up 5 bases; unmatched junction bases: 5. Germline V gene lookup returns CDR1 MNHEY and CDR2 SVGAGI. The CDR3 extends over 16 amino acids. CDR3 DNA: TGTGCCAGCAGTTTCTCCGGACTAGCGGGAGGGGAGACCCAGTACTTC. Encoded protein: CASSFSGLAGGETQYF.

The V gene is TRBV5-5, the J gene TRBJ1-6; 11 positions agree with TRBD1. The CDR3 sequence is 15 residues long. Losses at the gene ends were 3 bases for V and 9 bases for J; bases not matched to a gene: 5. CDR1 is SGHKS, CDR2 YYEKEE, per germline (reference sequence). The CDR3, as DNA: TGTGCCAGCAGCTGGGGACAGGGGGAAACTTCACCCCTCCACTTT. Translating it yields CASSWGQGETSPLHF.

This chain connects TRBV20-1 to TRBJ2-7; 9 bases match TRBD1. Trimming cost V 3 bases and J 0 bases; bases outside gene matches: 9. Germline lookup yields CDR1 DFQATT and CDR2 SNEGSKA (reference sequence). The CDR3 spans 16 residues. CDR3 protein: CSASPTGTGSSYEQYF. The CDR3 DNA reads TGCAGTGCTAGTCCGACCGGGACAGGGAGCTCCTACGAGCAGTACTTC.

This clone is a singleton in its sample. This chain connects TRBV6-2 or TRBV6-3 to TRBJ2-1, with D perhaps matching TRBD1 (5 bases). Germline CDR1 is MNHEY and CDR2 is SVGEGT. V was clipped by 5 bases and J by 9 bases, with 14 bases between them. The CDR3 is made up of 13 amino acids. CDR3: CASSPSNRFEQFF. DNA for the CDR3: TGTGCCAGCAGTCCAAGCAACAGGTTTGAGCAGTTCTTC.

In this sample, this clone turned up once. The rearrangement joins TRBV21-1 to TRBJ2-5; TRBD1 is the table's D call, not checked against the DNA. TRBV21-1 is deemed a pseudogene. The CDR3 covers 15 residues. The CDR3 region is CASSKGDRARETQYF. CDR3 DNA sequence: TGTGCCAGCAGCAAAGGGGACAGGGCGAGGGAGACCCAGTACTTC.

The V gene is TRBV13, the J gene TRBJ2-7; 8 positions match TRBD2. The CDR3 runs 14 residues. Germline values: CDR1 PRHDT, CDR2 FYEKMQ (reference sequence). Trimming removed 3 bases from V and 6 bases from J; junction bases left unmatched: 7. The CDR3 DNA reads TGTGCCAGCAGCTTGTCCGAGCGGGAGTCCGAGCAGTACTTC. It yields the protein CASSLSERESEQYF.

This rearrangement joins TRBV13 to TRBJ2-3; 11 bases map to TRBD2. J gave up 6 bases and V 4 bases, and 6 bases lay outside the gene matches. The CDR3 spans 15 residues. Germline V gives CDR1 PRHDT, CDR2 FYEKMQ (reference sequence). The CDR3: CASSSPTSGEDTQYF. As DNA, the CDR3 is TGTGCCAGCAGCTCACCGACTAGCGGGGAGGATACGCAGTATTTT.

The rearrangement uses TRBV28 and TRBJ1-1; no firm D call. The V gene lost 7 bases and the J gene lost 6 bases, with 18 bases spanning the gap. Germline V gives CDR1 MDHEN, CDR2 SYDVKM. The CDR3 has 14 residues. The CDR3: CASNVLRVEAEAFF. The CDR3 DNA sequence: TGTGCCAGCAACGTGCTTAGGGTGGAGGCTGAAGCTTTCTTT.

The V call is TRBV21-1, the J call TRBJ2-1; no DNA check was done on the table's D call, TRBD1. TRBV21-1 is classified as a pseudogene. This CDR3 has 16 residues. The CDR3 nucleotides read TGTGCCAGCCTAATCGACAGGGGTGGGGCCCGGAATGAGCAGTTCTTC. Residues: CASLIDRGGARNEQFF.

V gene TRBV6-5 combines with J gene TRBJ2-5; 10 nucleotides match TRBD2. Trimming took 6 bases from V and 1 from J; bases not matched to a gene: 5. The CDR3 has 15 amino acids. Germline V lookup: CDR1 MNHEY, CDR2 SVGAGI. The CDR3 DNA follows: TGTGCCAGCAGGACCGGGACTAGCGCCCAAGAGACCCAGTACTTC. Translation: CASRTGTSAQETQYF.

V and J are TRBV7-2 and TRBJ2-6; D not resolved. Germline V gene data show CDR1 as SGHTA and CDR2 as FQGNSA. Trimming took 5 bases from V and 0 from J, leaving 5 bases between them. The CDR3 is made up of 14 amino acids. The DNA for the CDR3 is TGTGCCAGCAGCACGCACTCTGGGGCCAACGTCCTGACTTTC. This translates into CASSTHSGANVLTF. Filled out from reference TRBV7-2 and TRBJ2-6, the complete variable domain reads GAGVSQSPSNKVTEKGKDVELRCDPISGHTALYWYRQSLGQGLEFLIYFQGNSAPDKSGLPSDRFSAERTGGSVSTLTIQRTQQEDSAVYLCASSTHSGANVLTFGAGSRLTVL.

The V gene is TRBV10-3, the J gene TRBJ2-3; D is possibly TRBD2 (6 bases). CDR1 is ENHRY and CDR2 is SYGVKD in the germline V gene. The ends were cut back, 5 bases at V and 6 bases at J, with 15 bases in the middle. The length of the CDR3 is 14 residues. DNA of the CDR3: TGTGCCATCAGTTCAGGTCGAGGGAGGGATACGCAGTATTTT. It yields the protein CAISSGRGRDTQYF.

V is TRBV19 and J is TRBJ2-7; D remains ambiguous. The CDR3 is 11 residues long. CDR1 LNHDA and CDR2 SQIVND come from the germline V gene (reference sequence). Between the trimmed V and J ends, which lost 3 bases and 5 bases, there was a span of 5 bases. CDR3 sequence (DNA): TGTGCCAGTAGTATTGAGAACGAGCAGTACTTC. The encoded protein is CASSIENEQYF.

The V gene is TRBV18, the J gene TRBJ1-1; tentative D call: TRBD1 (6 bases). Germline loops: CDR1 KGHSH, CDR2 LQKENI. This CDR3 spans 14 amino acids. Trimming shortened V by 3 bases and J by 4 bases, and 12 bases separated the two germline ends. CDR3 in DNA: TGTGCCAGCTCACCTAATACAGGGTTCACTGAAGCTTTCTTT. This gives the protein CASSPNTGFTEAFF. The whole variable domain, remainder taken from reference TRBV18 and TRBJ1-1, is NAGVMQNPRHLVRRRGQEARLRCSPMKGHSHVYWYRQLPEEGLKFMVYLQKENIIDESGMPKERFSAEFPKEGPSILRIQQVVRGDSAAYFCASSPNTGFTEAFFGQGTRLTVV.

This chain's CDR3 is CAIKPRGDTEAFF. Here the CDR3 DNA reads TGTGCCATCAAGCCCAGGGGAGATACTGAAGCTTTCTTT. The chain recombines TRBV10-3 with TRBJ1-1, with TRBD1 as a possible D gene (6 bases). Germline lookup yields CDR1 ENHRY and CDR2 SYGVKD. CDR3 length: 13 residues. V shed 7 bases and J shed 5 bases, with 14 bases lying between them.

The gene calls are TRBV27 and TRBJ1-4; D not certain. This CDR3 contains 15 residues. V was pared by 4 bases and J by 4 bases, with 13 bases between. Germline V gene sequence: CDR1 MNHEY, CDR2 SMNVEV (reference sequence). CDR3 nucleotide sequence: TGTGCCAGCAGTTCTACCCCGGTGGGTAATGAAAAACTGTTTTTT. This encodes CASSSTPVGNEKLFF.

This clone was detected only a few times. V gene TRBV27 combines with J gene TRBJ2-4; D not resolved. The CDR3 has 16 amino acids. CDR1 MNHEY and CDR2 SMNVEV come from the germline V gene (reference sequence). The V end lost 3 bases, the J end lost 3 bases, and 15 bases lay between the germline ends. For the CDR3, the DNA is TGTGCCAGCAGTTTCTCGATCTCTACGGTCAAAAACATTCAGTACTTC. It codes for CASSFSISTVKNIQYF.